This paragraph covers one TCR beta chain sequence. Its antigen remains unknown. This specimen includes other DNA sequences encoding the same CDR3. The CDR3 runs to 12 residues. Per the germline V gene, CDR1 is SEHNR and CDR2 is FQNEAQ (reference sequence). The V gene lost 3 bases and the J gene lost 0 bases, with 3 bases spanning the gap. The sample originates from a study of shared clonotypes between healthy human individuals. Study details: Researchers assigned three CD4 naive, three CD4 memory, two CD8 naive and one CD8 memory plate to each donor. Whole-study findings and limits: Naive CD4 clonotype sharing across several donors was about 5.3%. Generally, estimated richness proved larger in naive subsets than it did in memory subsets.

Profiled with immunoSEQ multiplex PCR; TCRdb holds only in-frame clones, not every one. The sample lists about 2.1 million clones, around 93% seen once, with 1.5% to 2% in the top ten. CD45RO-negative CD8 cells positively selected for CCR7 made up the naive population, which excluded terminally differentiated effector memory CD45RA+ cells. This chain joins TRBV7-9 and TRBJ2-7; no reliable D call. Input material: naive CD8+ T cells from PBMCs. The TCR sequence derives from a man aged 18 to 30 in good health. Some clones in this sample may be carry-over from other donors' samples. CDR3 DNA: TGTGCCAGCAGCTTCGACTCCTACGAGCAGTACTTC. Protein sequence: CASSFDSYEQYF.